A single sample gave rise to the 2 T cell receptor beta chains below, sequenced in a study of beta chain features in type 1 diabetes. Isolated RNA was reverse transcribed in full, so expressed TCRB transcripts were sequenced. Sequencing was performed with immunoSEQ multiplex PCR; in TCRdb, only in-frame clones are kept and a portion is missing. The sample has more than 300,000 clones, 10% to 15% seen once. Specimen: naive CD4+ T cells from blood. The source is a man in his late teens or twenties in good health.

V usage is TRBV6-5 and J usage is TRBJ1-2; D might be TRBD1 (6 bases). The CDR3 is 13 residues long. The germline gives CDR1 MNHEY, CDR2 SVGAGI. Trimming took off 4 bases at V and 6 bases at J, with 12 bases between the two ends. The CDR3 reads CASSLGRTDGYTF. The DNA of the CDR3 is TGTGCCAGCAGTTTGGGCAGGACAGATGGCTACACCTTC.

The chain joins TRBV4-3 to TRBJ1-2; perhaps TRBD1 as D (6 bases). Germline V gene lookup returns CDR1 LGHNA and CDR2 YSLEER. This CDR3 spans 14 amino acids. V lost 0 bases and J lost 3, with 8 bases in between. CDR3 loop: CASSQDQGYYGYTF. CDR3 sequence (DNA): TGCGCCAGCAGCCAAGATCAGGGGTACTATGGCTACACCTTC.